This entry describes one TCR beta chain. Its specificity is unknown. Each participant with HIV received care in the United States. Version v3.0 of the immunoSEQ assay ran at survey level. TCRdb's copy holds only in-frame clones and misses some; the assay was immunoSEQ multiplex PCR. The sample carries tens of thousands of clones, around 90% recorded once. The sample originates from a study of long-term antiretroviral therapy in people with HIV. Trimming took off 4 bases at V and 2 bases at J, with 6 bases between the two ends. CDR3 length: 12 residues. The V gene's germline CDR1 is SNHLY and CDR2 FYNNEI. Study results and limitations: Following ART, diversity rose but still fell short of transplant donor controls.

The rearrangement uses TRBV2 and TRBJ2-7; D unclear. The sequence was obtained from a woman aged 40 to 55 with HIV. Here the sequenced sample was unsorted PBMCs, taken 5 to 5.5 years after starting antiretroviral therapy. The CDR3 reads CASSGMAYEQYF. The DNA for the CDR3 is TGTGCCAGCAGTGGGATGGCCTACGAGCAGTACTTC.